A selection of T cell receptor beta chains follows, all from one sample in a study of post-analysis software for immune sequencing data. TCRdb ran MiXCR on the PCR reads and lists one entry per CDR3 protein. The sample yields about 820,000 distinct CDR3 sequences, around 53% seen once. The sequenced material came from blood. Receptor source: a girl aged 10 to 17 with multiple sclerosis. CDR3s include the opening cysteine and the closing phenylalanine or tryptophan. The D gene is left open where the match is weak. The size entry is marked missing in some rows and otherwise reads once, few, many or a size class.

J	D	V	size	DNA	CDR3
TRBJ1-2	-	TRBV20-1	-	TGCAGTGCTAGAGGGACGGTGCGGGGGGACCACTATGGCTACACCTTC	CSARGTVRGDHYGYTF
TRBJ2-7	-	TRBV18	few	TGTGCCAGCTCACCCCGTCTCCAGGACAGTTCCTACGAGCAGTACTTC	CASSPRLQDSSYEQYF
TRBJ1-2	-	TRBV4-1	-	TGCGCCAGCAGCCAAGACCTCACAGACCCGTACTATGGCTACACCTTC	CASSQDLTDPYYGYTF
TRBJ2-7	-	TRBV20-1	many	TGCAGTGCTAGCACCCCTTTCGGGGTTTCCTACGAGCAGTACTTC	CSASTPFGVSYEQYF
TRBJ2-5	-	TRBV14	-	TGTGCCAGCAGCCAAGAAGAGACACCCCTTGGTCAAGAGACCCAGTACTTC	CASSQEETPLGQETQYF
TRBJ2-3	-	TRBV9	few	TGTGCCAGCAGCGTATCGGTGGGGGTTACCACAGATACGCAGTATTTT	CASSVSVGVTTDTQYF
TRBJ2-4	-	TRBV11-2	few	TGTGCCAGCAGCTTAGGACAGGCTGACATTCAGTACTTC	CASSLGQADIQYF
TRBJ2-7	TRBD1	TRBV2	-	TGTGCCAGCAGCAAAGAGACAGGGGCCATATACGAGCAGTACTTC	CASSKETGAIYEQYF
TRBJ2-7	-	TRBV6-5	few	TGTGCCAGCAGTTACACCGGCCCGACAGTTTTCAGCTCCTACGAGCAGTACTTC	CASSYTGPTVFSSYEQYF
TRBJ2-4	TRBD2	TRBV5-1	-	TGCGCCAGCAGCTTCCTTGAAACTAGCGGGGGGCCACCGGCGCAGTACTTC	CASSFLETSGGPPAQYF
TRBJ2-3	TRBD2	TRBV4-1	-	TGCGCCAGCAGCAAGGCGGGGGTCCTCACAGATACGCAGTATTTT	CASSKAGVLTDTQYF
TRBJ1-4	-	TRBV5-6	-	TGTGCCAGCAGCTTGGGAGTCGTCTGGACGGAAAAACTGTTTTTT	CASSLGVVWTEKLFF
TRBJ1-1	-	TRBV3-1	-	TGTGCCAGCAGCCAAGCAGGCAGCTCGAACACTGAAGCTTTCTTT	CASSQAGSSNTEAFF
TRBJ2-7	-	TRBV5-1	-	TGCGCCAGCAGCTTGGAGGGCATATCCTACGAGCAGTACTTC	CASSLEGISYEQYF
TRBJ2-7	-	TRBV29-1	few	TGCAGCGTGGGCATAGCCAGGGGCTACGAGCAGTACTTC	CSVGIARGYEQYF
TRBJ2-1	TRBD2	TRBV13	-	TGTGCCAGCAGCTTCGCGGGGGGGGTGAACGGCGGTAATGAGCAGTTCTTC	CASSFAGGVNGGNEQFF
TRBJ2-7	-	TRBV7-9	-	TGTGCCAGCAGCTTAGGAGGGGGGGTAACCTACGAGCAGTACTTC	CASSLGGGVTYEQYF
TRBJ2-1	-	TRBV7-6	few	TGTGCCAGCAGCGAAGGGGTTTTTAGGGAAGATGAGCAGTTCTTC	CASSEGVFREDEQFF
TRBJ2-3	TRBD2	TRBV11-2	-	TGTGCCAGCAGCCCCGGGGAGGGTCAGGCAGATACGCAGTATTTT	CASSPGEGQADTQYF
TRBJ2-3	TRBD2	TRBV10-3	-	TGTGCCATCAGTAAAGCGGGGGGCACAGATACGCAGTATTTT	CAISKAGGTDTQYF
TRBJ2-3	-	TRBV6-4	-	TGTGCCAGCAGTGACGGTTGGGACACAGATACGCAGTATTTT	CASSDGWDTDTQYF
TRBJ2-7	-	TRBV5-1	few	TGCGCCAGCAGCTTGGATGAGGAAGAGCAGTACTTC	CASSLDEEEQYF
TRBJ2-2	TRBD2	TRBV5-1	-	TGCGCCAGCAGTTGGGACGCGGGAGGCACGACCGGGGAGCTGTTTTTT	CASSWDAGGTTGELFF